This passage covers 5 T cell receptor beta chains from one sample sequenced in a study of cytomegalovirus exposure and HLA in healthy donors. PCR involved 60 Vbeta and 13 Jbeta primers. Libraries were prepared by immunoSEQ multiplex PCR; TCRdb keeps only in-frame clonotypes and omits some of them. The sample has 150,000 or so clones, more than 60% seen once. The sequencing sample was made of PBMCs. The receptors shown here come from a man aged 18 to 35 in good health and CMV-seropositive.

The V and J genes are TRBV19 and TRBJ2-7; 9 bases are shared with TRBD2. Germline CDR1 is LNHDA and CDR2 is SQIVND (reference sequence). This CDR3 has 14 residues. V was clipped by 11 bases and J by 5 bases; unmatched bases: 13. In DNA form, the CDR3 reads TGTGCCGCAGCGTGGGAACTAGCGGGCGACGAGCAGTACTTC. Translation: CAAAWELAGDEQYF.

This clone has only a few counts. J is TRBJ2-5 and V is TRBV10-3; D is unclear. Trimming stripped 2 bases from V and 5 bases from J, with 12 bases between. The CDR3 loop spans 14 amino acids. Germline assignment: CDR1 ENHRY and CDR2 SYGVKD. The CDR3 here is CAISESQGEETQYF. CDR3 in DNA: TGTGCCATCAGTGAGAGTCAAGGAGAGGAGACCCAGTACTTC.

V gene TRBV4-1 combines with J gene TRBJ2-7, with D unresolved. The CDR3 is 15 amino acids. Trimming shortened V by 1 base and J by 2 bases, and 12 bases separated the two germline ends. Germline V gives CDR1 MGHRA, CDR2 YSYEKL. For the CDR3, the DNA is TGCGCCAGCAGCCAAGCGGCACAGTCGACCTACGAGCAGTACTTC. This encodes CASSQAAQSTYEQYF.

The CDR3 DNA reads TGTGCCACCAGCAGCCTAGCAAGACAGGGTACACCTGAAGCTTTCTTT. Translated, it gives CATSSLARQGTPEAFF. V gene TRBV15 combines with J gene TRBJ1-1, with 7 bases lining up with TRBD1. The CDR3 loop spans 16 amino acids. J gave up 6 bases and V 3 bases, and 13 bases lay outside the gene matches. From germline, CDR1 is LNHNV and CDR2 YYDKDF (reference sequence).

CDR3 residues: CASRQMGLAGVEQYF. The CDR3 DNA follows: TGTGCCAGCAGGCAAATGGGACTAGCGGGAGTCGAGCAGTACTTC. The chain has TRBV2 and TRBJ2-7; 14 nucleotides line up with TRBD2. The germline gives CDR1 SNHLY, CDR2 FYNNEI. Trimming removed 6 bases from V and 6 bases from J; junction bases left unmatched: 7. There are 15 residues in the CDR3. Using reference TRBV2 and TRBJ2-7 for the parts outside the CDR3, the full variable domain is EPEVTQTPSHQVTQMGQEVILRCVPISNHLYFYWYRQILGQKVEFLVSFYNNEISEKSEIFDDQFSVERPDGSNFTLKIRSTKLEDSAMYFCASRQMGLAGVEQYFGPGTRLTVT.